The 20 T cell receptor beta chains presented below share a single source sample, sequenced in a study of T cells after yellow fever vaccination. From the 5' RACE reads, TCRdb called clonotypes with MiXCR, one entry per CDR3 protein. Seen here are about 340,000 distinct CDR3 sequences, almost 4% observed once, and the top ten hold less than 25%. Here the sequenced sample was PBMCs, taken 5 days after the yellow fever booster vaccination. The receptors were sampled from a man aged 18 to 29 who received the YFV17D yellow fever vaccine.

In its sample, this clonotype was seen many times. V and J are TRBV10-1 and TRBJ2-1, with 11 bases lining up with TRBD1. There are 16 residues in the CDR3. Trimming at V came to 1 base and at J to 6 bases, leaving 5 bases not matched to a gene. In germline, CDR1 is WNHNN, CDR2 SYGVQD (reference sequence). CDR3 region: CASSEFPGTGGNEQFF. CDR3 DNA sequence: TGCGCCAGCAGTGAGTTCCCTGGGACAGGGGGCAATGAGCAGTTCTTC.

This clonotype occurred many times. This rearrangement joins TRBV12-3 or TRBV12-4 to TRBJ1-5; D possibly corresponds to TRBD1 (5 bases). CDR3 length: 13 residues. The V end lost 5 bases, the J end lost 8 bases, and 13 bases lay between the germline ends. The CDR3 sequence: CASSLDSQKPQHF. The CDR3 DNA is TGTGCCAGCAGTCTAGACAGCCAAAAGCCCCAGCATTTT.

Many counts were recorded for this clonotype. The chain carries TRBV12-3 or TRBV12-4 and TRBJ2-1; D remains ambiguous. Between the trimmed V and J ends, which lost 4 bases and 3 bases, there was a span of 10 bases. The CDR3 loop spans 14 amino acids. CDR3 protein: CASSSSEFYNEQFF. CDR3 in DNA: TGTGCCAGCAGTTCGTCAGAATTCTACAATGAGCAGTTCTTC.

This chain uses TRBV7-8 with TRBJ2-7; possible D gene TRBD2, 5 bases. The CDR3 spans 15 residues. V shed 5 bases and J shed 0 bases, with 14 bases lying between them. Germline V gene data show CDR1 as SGHVS and CDR2 as FQNEAQ. The DNA of the CDR3 is TGTGCCAGCAGCCCCGGCCGACTAAGCTCCTACGAGCAGTACTTC. Translation gives CASSPGRLSSYEQYF.

The chain is built from TRBV18 and TRBJ2-7; D gene uncertain. There are 14 residues in the CDR3. With 0 bases removed from V and 2 bases from J, the gap between germline ends came to 8 bases. Per germline, CDR1 KGHSH and CDR2 LQKENI. CDR3 coding DNA: TGTGCCAGCTCACCACCGCTACAAGCCTACGAGCAGTACTTC. It is translated as CASSPPLQAYEQYF.

This clonotype was seen many times. CDR3 in DNA: TGTGCCTATCTACTGGCCTACGAGCAGTACTTC. It is translated as CAYLLAYEQYF. The chain links TRBV30 to TRBJ2-7; no reliable D call. Germline CDR1 and CDR2: GTSNPN and SVGIG (reference sequence). V was clipped by 7 bases and J by 2 bases, with 9 bases between them. This CDR3 has 11 amino acids.

V and J are TRBV9 and TRBJ2-1, with 9 bases lining up with TRBD1. The CDR3 is 15 amino acids. Losses at the gene ends were 2 bases for V and 3 bases for J; bases not matched to a gene: 3. Germline loops: CDR1 SGDLS, CDR2 YYNGEE. The CDR3 region has the DNA TGTGCCAGCAGCGTCCGGACAGGGGACTACAATGAGCAGTTCTTC. The encoded protein is CASSVRTGDYNEQFF.

This clonotype occurred many times. The chain employs TRBV20-1 and TRBJ2-1; maybe TRBD1 (5 bases). The CDR3 covers 14 residues. Germline V gives CDR1 DFQATT, CDR2 SNEGSKA (reference sequence). The germline V and J ends were trimmed by 3 bases and 1 base, with 10 bases remaining between them. In DNA form, the CDR3 reads TGCAGTGCTAGGGACACGGTATCCTACAATGAGCAGTTCTTC. Its translation is CSARDTVSYNEQFF.

This chain's CDR3 is CSTQFGDSNQPQHF. The CDR3 DNA reads as TGCAGCACCCAGTTTGGGGATAGCAATCAGCCCCAGCATTTT. The chain uses TRBV29-1 and TRBJ1-5; no reliable D call. CDR1 SQVTM and CDR2 ANQGSEA come from the germline V gene. Trimming removed 8 bases from V and 0 bases from J, with 14 bases in between. The CDR3 contains 14 residues.

The chain uses TRBV6-2 or TRBV6-3 and TRBJ2-7; TRBD1 aligns across 10 bases. CDR1 and CDR2 (germline): MNHEY, SVGEGT. The CDR3 spans 16 residues. V shed 0 bases and J 2 bases; nucleotides not matched to a gene: 4. CDR3 sequence (DNA): TGTGCCAGCAGTTACTCTGACAGGGGGCCTACCTACGAGCAGTACTTC. Translating it yields CASSYSDRGPTYEQYF.

This clonotype showed up just a few times. This chain links TRBV12-3 or TRBV12-4 with TRBJ2-3; TRBD2 is a possible D gene (6 bases). Trimming shortened V by 6 bases and J by 3 bases, and 19 bases separated the two germline ends. This CDR3 contains 16 residues. This CDR3 is CASSSPGLSATDTQYF. In DNA form, the CDR3 reads TGTGCCAGCAGCTCTCCGGGACTCTCAGCGACAGATACGCAGTATTTT.

This sequence joins TRBV7-2 and TRBJ2-5; 10 positions agree with TRBD2. The germline V gene encodes CDR1 SGHTA and CDR2 FQGNSA. CDR3 length: 16 residues. V lost 1 base, J lost 5 bases, and 7 bases stayed unmatched. The CDR3 protein is CASSLDASGGSETQYF. The CDR3 coding sequence is TGTGCCAGCAGCTTAGATGCTAGCGGGGGCTCCGAGACCCAGTACTTC.

This clonotype has more than one count but fewer than ten. This chain links TRBV7-6 with TRBJ2-7; D tentatively fits TRBD1 or TRBD2 (5 bases each). Trimming pared 7 bases from V and 5 bases from J, leaving 18 bases between. Germline V lookup: CDR1 SGHVS, CDR2 FNYEAQ. The CDR3 covers 14 residues. Written as DNA, the CDR3 is TGTGCCAGCACCGGGGACCGATGTGCCCACGAGCAGTACTTC. Residues: CASTGDRCAHEQYF.

This clonotype was found a few times. J is TRBJ1-2 and V is TRBV18; TRBD1 agrees at 12 bases. CDR1 is KGHSH and CDR2 is LQKENI in the germline V gene. The CDR3 loop spans 15 amino acids. The V segment lost 4 bases and the J segment 8 bases; nucleotides outside the gene matches: 8. CDR3 nucleotide sequence: TGTGCCAGCTCACGACCCGGGACAGGGGGCTACGGCTACACCTTC. This codes for CASSRPGTGGYGYTF.

This clonotype was seen many times. The chain combines TRBV2 with TRBJ2-2; maybe TRBD1 (5 bases). The V end was cut by 5 bases, the J end by 3 bases, with 7 bases between. Germline CDR1 SNHLY, CDR2 FYNNEI. The CDR3 is 13 amino acids. The CDR3 reads CASSRQYTGELFF. The CDR3, as DNA: TGTGCCAGCAGTAGACAGTACACCGGGGAGCTGTTTTTT.

This clonotype was recorded a few times. The chain has TRBV6-6 and TRBJ1-4, with 8 nucleotides matching TRBD1. The CDR3 covers 14 residues. Germline CDR1 MNHNY, CDR2 SVGAGI (reference sequence). The V and J ends lost 5 bases and 7 bases, in that order; junction bases with no gene match: 6. In DNA, the CDR3 is TGTGCCAGCAGTGCGGGGACAGGTCGTGAAAAACTGTTTTTT. This codes for CASSAGTGREKLFF.

J is TRBJ2-1 and V is TRBV6-5; 7 nucleotides agree with TRBD1. The CDR3 sequence is 17 residues long. Germline CDR1 reads MNHEY; CDR2 reads SVGAGI. Losses at the gene ends were 0 bases for V and 6 bases for J; bases not matched to a gene: 11. CDR3 sequence reads: CASSYSGKPGGINEQFF. The CDR3 bases are TGTGCCAGCAGTTACTCCGGGAAGCCAGGGGGAATCAATGAGCAGTTCTTC.

The chain joins TRBV20-1 to TRBJ2-7, with 7 bases lining up with TRBD1. The J segment lost 2 bases and the V segment lost 5 bases, leaving 6 bases of the junction unmatched. Germline CDR1 is DFQATT and CDR2 is SNEGSKA (reference sequence). The CDR3 is 13 residues long. The CDR3 loop is CSAPHGQAYEQYV. CDR3 bases: TGCAGTGCTCCACACGGACAGGCCTACGAGCAGTACGTC.

The chain links TRBV5-4 to TRBJ2-1, with TRBD1 matching 10 bases. From germline, CDR1 is SGHNT and CDR2 YYREEE (reference sequence). The CDR3 runs 17 residues. V lost 3 bases, J lost 8 bases, and 14 bases stayed unmatched. CDR3: CASSSGQGGLSEHEQFF. The CDR3 DNA reads TGTGCCAGCAGCTCCGGACAGGGGGGGTTAAGTGAGCATGAGCAGTTCTTC. The full variable domain, in which reference TRBV5-4 and TRBJ2-1 provide the parts outside the CDR3, is ETGVTQSPTHLIKTRGQQVTLRCSSQSGHNTVSWYQQALGQGPQFIFQYYREEENGRGNFPPRFSGLQFPNYSSELNVNALELDDSALYLCASSSGQGGLSEHEQFFGPGTRLTVL.

V usage is TRBV4-3 and J usage is TRBJ1-4, with D unclear. The V gene's germline CDR1 is LGHNA and CDR2 YSLEER. With 0 bases removed from V and 10 bases from J, the gap between germline ends came to 6 bases. This CDR3 contains 12 residues. The chain's CDR3 is CASSQEGGKLFF. The CDR3 DNA reads TGCGCCAGCAGCCAAGAGGGCGGAAAACTGTTTTTT.